Below are 26 T cell receptor delta chains sequenced from a single sample in a study of gamma-delta chains in newborns, infants, children. TCRdb re-processed the reads using CATT. Altogether about 10,000 delta-chain clones are present, approximately 9.7% being singletons, with the ten largest covering more than 3.5%. Sequenced sample: blood. These receptors all stem from a child who was a newborn, infant or young child, either healthy, febrile or measles-vaccinated (not recorded which).

This clone was counted a few times. V and J are TRDV2 and TRDJ1, with 7 bases aligning to TRDD3. Germline-derived CDR1 and CDR2 are GEAIGNYY and EKD. The CDR3 spans 16 residues. The J segment lost 5 bases and the V segment lost 0 bases, leaving 11 bases of the junction unmatched. The CDR3 bases are TGTGCCTGTGACACCTTACTGGGGAGAGCCCTAGATAAACTCATCTTT. Translation: CACDTLLGRALDKLIF.

The chain employs TRDV2 and TRDJ1; unclear D gene. The CDR3 contains 24 residues. CDR1 is GEAIGNYY, CDR2 EKD, per germline. V was trimmed by 3 bases and J by 0 bases, leaving 40 bases between them. Here the CDR3 reads CACDAVVPGVRDPTTVSDTDKLIF. For the CDR3, the DNA is TGTGCCTGTGACGCTGTGGTCCCCGGCGTCCGTGATCCGACCACGGTGTCTGACACCGATAAACTCATCTTT.

This chain's CDR3 is CACDTLRYTDKLIF. Written as DNA, the CDR3 is TGTGCCTGTGACACCCTCCGGTACACCGATAAACTCATCTTT. This chain joins TRDV2 and TRDJ1, with D unresolved. V shed 0 bases and J shed 0 bases, with 7 bases lying between them. Germline CDR1 and CDR2: GEAIGNYY and EKD. The CDR3 has 14 residues.

V and J are TRDV2 and TRDJ1; D is uncertain. This CDR3 is 16 amino acids long. Germline CDR1 reads GEAIGNYY; CDR2 reads EKD. V was shortened by 0 bases and J by 0 bases, with 13 bases between the two germline ends. The CDR3 region is CACDTVREEYTDKLIF. The CDR3 nucleotides are TGTGCCTGTGACACCGTACGGGAGGAGTACACCGATAAACTCATCTTT.

This clone has more than one count but fewer than ten. Additional DNA sequences in this sample encode the identical CDR3. The chain links TRDV2 to TRDJ1; 10 bases align to TRDD3. The CDR3 is 16 amino acids. CDR1 and CDR2 (germline): GEAIGNYY, EKD. With 1 base clipped from V and 2 bases from J, the junction kept 6 bases outside the gene matches. The CDR3 DNA is TGTGCCTGTGACACGCTGGGGGATAAGTCAACCGATAAACTCATCTTT. Amino acids: CACDTLGDKSTDKLIF.

A word on this clone: In the same sample, other DNA sequences code for this CDR3. The V gene went uncalled, while the J gene is TRDJ3; the D call of TRDD3 is as the table states it, not checked on the DNA. CDR3 length equals 19 residues. The CDR3 sequence is CACDTLGDTGSWDTRQMFF. The CDR3 DNA is TGTGCCTGTGACACGCTGGGGGATACCGGGTCCTGGGACACCCGACAGATGTTTTTC.

This clone was observed a few times. V and J are TRDV1 and TRDJ1; D gene uncertain. The ends were cut back, 2 bases at V and 0 bases at J, with 22 bases in the middle. The germline gives CDR1 TSWWSYY, CDR2 QGS. The CDR3 covers 19 residues. CDR3 in DNA: TGTGCTCTTGGGGAATATCTACGTCAGGTGTTCCATTACACCGATAAACTCATCTTT. It yields the protein CALGEYLRQVFHYTDKLIF.

J is TRDJ1 and V is TRDV2; D remains ambiguous. The CDR3 runs 15 residues. Trimming cost V 3 bases and J 1 base, with 14 bases left between them. Germline-derived CDR1 and CDR2 are GEAIGNYY and EKD. In nucleotides, the CDR3 is TGTGCCTGTGACCCCCTCGAGGGGCGCACCGATAAACTCATCTTT. Protein sequence: CACDPLEGRTDKLIF.

As concerns this clone: A clone one base away is much larger, so this may be a read error. The V and J genes are TRDV2 and TRDJ1; either TRDD1 or TRDD3 may supply D (5 bases each). TCRdb gives no J gene; it was assigned here by matching the DNA to germline. V lost 0 bases and J 2 bases, leaving 21 bases between the germline ends. Germline V CDR1 and CDR2: GEAIGNYY, EKD. This CDR3 spans 18 amino acids. In DNA, the CDR3 is TGTGCCTGTGACACCGGCAGGATAGTACGAAACCGGACCGATAAACTCATCTTT. This sequence encodes CACDTGRIVRNRTDKLIF.

In its sample, this clone was seen a few times. The chain carries TRDV2 and TRDJ3; 8 bases align to TRDD3. Germline CDR1 and CDR2: GEAIGNYY and EKD. CDR3 length equals 17 residues. The junction had 2 bases not matched to a gene; V was cut back by 0 bases and J by 2 bases. The CDR3 DNA reads as TGTGCCTGTGACACCACTGGGGGGACCTGGGACACCCGACAGATGTTTTTC. Amino acid sequence: CACDTTGGTWDTRQMFF.

J is TRDJ1 and V is TRDV2, with D perhaps matching TRDD3 (5 bases). This CDR3 spans 17 amino acids. The V and J ends lost 1 base and 1 base respectively, with 18 bases between them. The germline V gene has CDR1 GEAIGNYY and CDR2 EKD. The CDR3 here is CACDTLLRGESTDKLIF. CDR3 DNA sequence: TGTGCCTGTGACACTTTACTCCGAGGGGAGAGCACCGATAAACTCATCTTT.

A few counts support this clone. One end of the junction varies from germline; a read error may be responsible. The chain couples TRDV2 to TRDJ1, with 9 bases fitting TRDD2. CDR1 GEAIGNYY and CDR2 EKD come from the germline V gene. This CDR3 comprises 18 residues. The chain's CDR3 is CACEPLPTALEDTDKLIF. CDR3 DNA sequence: TGTGCCTGTGAGCCCCTTCCTACTGCCCTGGAGGACACCGATAAACTCATCTTC.

The V call is TRDV1, the J call TRDJ1, with 9 bases that match TRDD2. In the absence of a J gene in TCRdb, the DNA was matched to germline to assign it here. With 0 bases clipped from V and 2 bases from J, the junction kept 10 bases outside the gene matches. The CDR3 runs 18 residues. The germline CDR1 and CDR2 sequences are TSWWSYY and QGS. CDR3 DNA: TGTGCTCTTGGGGAACTGGCCTTCCTACTGCTCGGAACCGATAAACTCATCTTT. It translates to CALGELAFLLLGTDKLIF.

This clone was counted between two and nine times. The V gene is TRDV2, the J gene TRDJ1, with TRDD3 matching over 9 bases. The CDR3 contains 14 residues. Germline V gives CDR1 GEAIGNYY, CDR2 EKD. V was clipped by 0 bases and J by 7 bases; unmatched bases: 5. The CDR3, as DNA: TGTGCCTGTGACACCGTGGGGGATAAAGGTAAACTCATCTTT. It encodes CACDTVGDKGKLIF.

The CDR3 region has the DNA TGTGCCTGTGACGAAATTACCGGTACTGGGGGATACGCCGATAAACTCATCTTT. Amino acid sequence: CACDEITGTGGYADKLIF. The J gene is TRDJ1, the V gene TRDV2, with 13 bases identical to TRDD3. Germline V gene data show CDR1 as GEAIGNYY and CDR2 as EKD. The CDR3 is made up of 18 amino acids. V shed 3 bases and J 3 bases; nucleotides not matched to a gene: 12.

V gene TRDV2 combines with J gene TRDJ1; D remains unclear. Trimming stripped 0 bases from V and 5 bases from J, with 12 bases between. CDR3 length: 14 residues. Germline V lookup: CDR1 GEAIGNYY, CDR2 EKD. This CDR3 is CACDTLAGLDKLIF. The CDR3 nucleotides are TGTGCCTGTGACACCCTGGCCGGGTTAGATAAACTCATCTTT.

This clone was detected only a few times. The identical CDR3 is also encoded by other nucleotide sequences in the sample. CDR3 protein: CACDTMRSWDTRQMFF. The DNA of the CDR3 is TGTGCCTGTGACACCATGAGATCCTGGGACACCCGACAGATGTTTTTC. The genes are TRDV2 and TRDJ3; D uncertain. Trimming shortened V by 0 bases and J by 1 base, and 6 bases separated the two germline ends. CDR3 length: 16 residues. Germline assignment: CDR1 GEAIGNYY and CDR2 EKD.

The chain is built from TRDV2 and TRDJ1, with TRDD3 identical over 11 bases. Germline CDR1 is GEAIGNYY and CDR2 is EKD. CDR3 length: 18 amino acids. Trimming cost V 3 bases and J 3 bases; bases outside gene matches: 14. The CDR3 reads CACDPIPVLGDKADKLIF. The CDR3 nucleotides read TGTGCCTGTGACCCAATTCCTGTACTGGGGGATAAAGCCGATAAACTCATCTTT.

V is TRDV2 and J is TRDJ1, with D tentatively TRDD3 (6 bases). V was pared by 3 bases and J by 5 bases, with 15 bases between. CDR3 length equals 14 residues. Germline CDR1 reads GEAIGNYY; CDR2 reads EKD. This chain's CDR3 is CACDPLGPQDKLIF. The DNA for the CDR3 is TGTGCCTGTGACCCCCTGGGGCCTCAAGATAAACTCATCTTT.

The chain uses TRDV2 and TRDJ1; TRDD3 might be the D (5 bases). Because TCRdb records no J gene, it was assigned here through a match of the DNA to germline. The CDR3 is 19 residues long. Trimming cost V 0 bases and J 0 bases, with 22 bases left between them. Germline CDR1 and CDR2: GEAIGNYY and EKD. CDR3 nucleotides: TGTGCCTGTGACACCATTTCCCCCGGGGGTGTACTCTACACCGATAAACTCATCTTT. Its protein product is CACDTISPGGVLYTDKLIF.

The chain is built from TRDV2 and TRDJ2, with TRDD3 identical over 13 bases. The J gene is not listed in TCRdb, so it was assigned here from a DNA match to germline. Germline V gives CDR1 GEAIGNYY, CDR2 EKD. This CDR3 comprises 16 residues. The V gene end was trimmed by 3 bases and the J gene end by 7 bases; junction bases not matched to a gene: 7. The CDR3 sequence is CACDPVLGDTQAQLFF. The CDR3, as DNA: TGTGCCTGTGACCCCGTACTGGGGGATACGCAAGCACAACTCTTCTTT.

This sequence joins TRDV2 and TRDJ1, with D possibly matching TRDD3 (6 bases). Germline-derived CDR1 and CDR2 are GEAIGNYY and EKD. The length of the CDR3 is 17 residues. V was shortened by 2 bases and J by 4 bases, with 22 bases between the two germline ends. The CDR3 DNA follows: TGTGCCTGTGACAGTCTACTGGGAAGGAGGAGCCTCGATAAACTCATCTTT. Protein sequence: CACDSLLGRRSLDKLIF.

The chain recombines TRDV2 with TRDJ1; 8 nucleotides agree with TRDD3. The J gene, left out of TCRdb, was set here by checking the DNA against germline. Germline CDR1 and CDR2: GEAIGNYY and EKD. The CDR3 contains 17 residues. J gave up 6 bases and V 0 bases, and 14 bases lay outside the gene matches. The CDR3 reads CACDTVSVTGGQNKLIF. The CDR3 region has the DNA TGTGCCTGTGACACCGTATCGGTGACTGGGGGTCAGAATAAACTCATCTTT.

This clone has a handful of counts. This rearrangement joins TRDV2 to TRDJ1, with 9 positions matching TRDD3. This CDR3 comprises 18 residues. Germline V gene sequence: CDR1 GEAIGNYY, CDR2 EKD. V shed 6 bases, J shed 0 bases, and the junction held 16 bases outside the gene matches. In DNA form, the CDR3 reads TGTGCCTGTCTGTCACTGGGGGACCCTGCTGGTTACACCGATAAACTCATCTTT. Its protein is CACLSLGDPAGYTDKLIF.

The chain is built from TRDV2 and TRDJ1; TRDD3 agrees at 12 bases. TCRdb supplies no J gene; here it was assigned by aligning the nucleotide sequence to germline. Germline V CDR1 and CDR2: GEAIGNYY, EKD. The CDR3 has 18 amino acids. V lost 3 bases, J lost 4 bases, and 14 bases stayed unmatched. The CDR3 here is CACDSLRKLGDTIDKLIF. The CDR3 DNA is TGTGCCTGTGACTCCCTACGGAAACTGGGGGATACCATCGATAAACTCATCTTT.

The genes are TRDV2 and TRDJ1; TRDD3 matches at 12 bases. The germline V gene encodes CDR1 GEAIGNYY and CDR2 EKD. Trimming at V came to 4 bases and at J to 0 bases, leaving 5 bases not matched to a gene. CDR3 length: 16 amino acids. Here the CDR3 DNA reads TGTGCCTGTGAGGGCCTGGGGGATACGTACACCGATAAACTCATCTTT. Amino acids: CACEGLGDTYTDKLIF.